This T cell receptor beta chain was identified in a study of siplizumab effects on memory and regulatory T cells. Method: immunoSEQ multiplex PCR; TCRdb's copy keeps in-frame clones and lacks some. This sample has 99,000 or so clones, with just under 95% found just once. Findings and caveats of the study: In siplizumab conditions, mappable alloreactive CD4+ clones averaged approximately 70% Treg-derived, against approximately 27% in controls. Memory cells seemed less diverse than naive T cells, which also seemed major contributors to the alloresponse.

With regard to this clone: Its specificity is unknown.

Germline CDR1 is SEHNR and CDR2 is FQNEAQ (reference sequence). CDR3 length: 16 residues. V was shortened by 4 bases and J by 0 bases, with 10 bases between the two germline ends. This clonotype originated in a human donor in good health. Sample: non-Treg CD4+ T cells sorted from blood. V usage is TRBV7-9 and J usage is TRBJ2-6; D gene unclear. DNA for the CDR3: TGTGCCAGCAGCTCGAGTGGACGCTCTGGGGCCAACGTCCTGACTTTC. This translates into CASSSSGRSGANVLTF. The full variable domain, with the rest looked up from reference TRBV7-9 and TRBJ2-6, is DTGVSQNPRHKITKRGQNVTFRCDPISEHNRLYWYRQTLGQGPEFLTYFQNEAQLEKSRLLSDRFSAERPKGSFSTLEIQRTEQGDSAMYLCASSSSGRSGANVLTFGAGSRLTVL.